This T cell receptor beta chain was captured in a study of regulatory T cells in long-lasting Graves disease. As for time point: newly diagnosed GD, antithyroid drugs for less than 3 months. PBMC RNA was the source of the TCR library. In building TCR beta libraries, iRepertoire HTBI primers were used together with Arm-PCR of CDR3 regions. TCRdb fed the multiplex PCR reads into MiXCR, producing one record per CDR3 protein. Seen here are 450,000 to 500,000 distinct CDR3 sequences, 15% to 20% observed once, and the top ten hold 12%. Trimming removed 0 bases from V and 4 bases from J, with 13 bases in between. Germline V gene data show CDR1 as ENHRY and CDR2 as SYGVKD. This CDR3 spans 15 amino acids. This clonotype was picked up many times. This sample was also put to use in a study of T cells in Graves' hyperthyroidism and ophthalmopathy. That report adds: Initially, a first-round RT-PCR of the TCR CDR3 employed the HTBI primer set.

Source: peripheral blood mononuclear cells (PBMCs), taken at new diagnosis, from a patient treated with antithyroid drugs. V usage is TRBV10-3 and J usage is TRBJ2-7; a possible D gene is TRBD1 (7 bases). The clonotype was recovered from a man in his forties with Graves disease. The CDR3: CAISESGGGVYEQYF. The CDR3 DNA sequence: TGTGCCATCAGTGAGTCAGGAGGGGGCGTGTACGAGCAGTACTTC.